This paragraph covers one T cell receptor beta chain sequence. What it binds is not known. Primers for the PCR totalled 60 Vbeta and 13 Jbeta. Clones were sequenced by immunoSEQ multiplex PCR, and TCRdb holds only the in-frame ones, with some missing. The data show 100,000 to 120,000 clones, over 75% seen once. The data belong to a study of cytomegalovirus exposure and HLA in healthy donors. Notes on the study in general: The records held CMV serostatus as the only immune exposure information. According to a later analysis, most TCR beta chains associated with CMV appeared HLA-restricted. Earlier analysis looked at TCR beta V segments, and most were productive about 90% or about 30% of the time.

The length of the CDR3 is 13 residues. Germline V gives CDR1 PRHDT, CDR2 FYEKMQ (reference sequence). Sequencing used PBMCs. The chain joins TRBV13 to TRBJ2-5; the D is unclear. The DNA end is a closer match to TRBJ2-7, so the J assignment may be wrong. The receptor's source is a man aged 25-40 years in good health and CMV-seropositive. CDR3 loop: CASRIQVAHEQYF. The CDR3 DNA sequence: TGTGCCAGCAGGATCCAGGTCGCCCACGAGCAGTACTTC.